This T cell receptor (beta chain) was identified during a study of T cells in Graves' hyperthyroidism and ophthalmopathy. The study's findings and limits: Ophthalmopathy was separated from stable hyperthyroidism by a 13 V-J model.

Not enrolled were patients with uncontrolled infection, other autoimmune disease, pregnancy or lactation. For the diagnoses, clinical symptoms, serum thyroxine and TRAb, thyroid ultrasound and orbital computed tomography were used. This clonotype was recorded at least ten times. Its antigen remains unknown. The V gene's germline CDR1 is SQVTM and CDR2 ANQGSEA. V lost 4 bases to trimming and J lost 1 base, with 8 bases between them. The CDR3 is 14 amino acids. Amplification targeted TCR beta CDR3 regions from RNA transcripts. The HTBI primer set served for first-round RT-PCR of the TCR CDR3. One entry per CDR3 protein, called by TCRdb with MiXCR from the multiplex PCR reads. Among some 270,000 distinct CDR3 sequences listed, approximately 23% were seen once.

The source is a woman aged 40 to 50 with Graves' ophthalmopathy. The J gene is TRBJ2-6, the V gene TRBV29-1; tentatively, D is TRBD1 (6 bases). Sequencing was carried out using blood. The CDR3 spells CSVGQGSGANVLTF. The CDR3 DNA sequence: TGCAGCGTTGGCCAGGGGTCTGGGGCCAACGTCCTGACTTTC.